This TCR beta chain stems from a study of regulatory T cells in long-lasting Graves disease. Study context: Over 5 years of antithyroid drugs plus positive TSH receptor antibodies defined persistent Graves' disease.

Sequencing libraries for TCR beta were prepared with iRepertoire HTBI primers and Arm-PCR of CDR3 regions. Original data processing: Across all samples, more than 60 TRBV segments and 15 or so TRBJ segments were identified. TCRdb ran MiXCR on the multiplex PCR reads and lists one entry per CDR3 protein. What appears here as the V and J calls and clone size reflects TCRdb's work, not the paper's. The table shows about 470,000 distinct CDR3 sequences, with about 20% occurring only once. V was clipped by 6 bases and J by 2 bases, with 11 bases between them. Germline V gene data show CDR1 as MDHEN and CDR2 as SYDVKM. This CDR3 region has 14 residues. This clonotype appeared a few times. Time point of the sample: persistent/refractory GD, antithyroid drugs over 5 years with positive TRAb. PBMC-derived RNA was used for the TCR library.

The origin of this receptor is a female donor with Graves disease. Source: peripheral blood mononuclear cells (PBMCs), taken when the disease was refractory, from a patient treated with antithyroid drugs. The chain couples TRBV28 to TRBJ1-3; no clear D gene. Here the CDR3 reads CASRSPHTGNTIYF. CDR3 nucleotides: TGTGCCAGCAGAAGCCCACACACTGGAAACACCATATATTTT.